This T cell receptor (beta chain) was captured by sequencing in a study of OX40 agonist ivuxolimab in advanced cancers. Study details: Partial responses were recorded for three patients, including one with hepatocellular carcinoma and two with cutaneous melanoma.

Germline loops: CDR1 WSHSY, CDR2 SAAADI. This CDR3 spans 15 amino acids. Trimming took 5 bases from V and 0 from J, leaving 11 bases between them. Comment on this clone: As yet, its antigen is unknown.

Findings of the study overall: Expanded peripheral T cell antigen specificity was not determined. Partial responders at 0.1-3.0 mg/kg showed near-lowest clonal expansion.

The method was immunoSEQ multiplex PCR; TCRdb's version includes in-frame clones alone and lacks a portion of them. Among more than 75,000 clones, approximately 91% were seen once, and the ten largest hold approximately 0.4%. This specimen was CD4+ or CD8+ T cells sorted from blood, taken in a trial of the OX40 agonist ivuxolimab. This chain connects TRBV10-2 to TRBJ2-1; possibly TRBD1 for D (6 bases). This clonotype was sampled from an adult with an advanced solid tumor such as melanoma, head and neck, liver or kidney cancer. The CDR3 reads CASSSGAGSYNEQFF. Written as DNA, the CDR3 is TGCGCCAGCAGTTCAGGGGCGGGCTCCTACAATGAGCAGTTCTTC.